The 13 T cell receptor beta chains in this list originate from one sample, sequenced in a study of blood T cell repertoires in COVID-19. Profiled with immunoSEQ multiplex PCR; TCRdb holds only in-frame clones, not every one. The sample yields around 200,000 clones, 75% to 85% seen once. Material: PBMCs or T cells enriched from blood (not recorded which). The receptors shown here come from a woman aged 40 to 50 with acute COVID-19.

The CDR3 sequence: CSVSRPTGEQFF. As DNA, the CDR3 is TGCAGCGTTTCCCGGCCCACGGGGGAGCAGTTCTTC. The chain uses TRBV29-1 and TRBJ2-1; possibly TRBD2 for D (5 bases). From germline, CDR1 is SQVTM and CDR2 ANQGSEA. Trimming cost V 5 bases and J 10 bases, with 15 bases left between them. The CDR3 length is 12 residues.

In its sample, this clone was seen a few times. V is TRBV2 and J is TRBJ2-1; the D gene is possibly TRBD2 (5 bases). V lost 0 bases and J lost 11, with 14 bases in between. Germline values: CDR1 SNHLY, CDR2 FYNNEI. The CDR3 contains 14 residues. The CDR3 loop is CASSEAFLRGQQFF. CDR3 in DNA: TGTGCCAGCAGTGAAGCGTTCCTCCGAGGGCAGCAGTTCTTC.

This clone was found once. The rearrangement uses TRBV10-3 and TRBJ2-5; 8 nucleotides line up with TRBD2. With V trimmed by 5 bases and J by 0 bases, 11 bases remained unmatched. The germline CDR1 and CDR2 sequences are ENHRY and SYGVKD. The CDR3 is 17 residues long. The CDR3 DNA reads as TGTGCCATCAGTAAGAACTGGCGGGGGGAAGACCAAGAGACCCAGTACTTC. The encoded protein is CAISKNWRGEDQETQYF.

The chain is built from TRBV5-4 and TRBJ1-4; TRBD1 might be the D (5 bases). CDR1 is SGHNT, CDR2 YYREEE, per germline (reference sequence). V was cut by 0 bases and J by 3 bases, with 12 bases left in between. The CDR3 extends over 16 amino acids. The CDR3 protein is CASSLDIREANEKLFF. For the CDR3, the DNA is TGTGCCAGCAGCTTGGATATCAGGGAGGCTAATGAAAAACTGTTTTTT.

J is TRBJ1-6 and V is TRBV6-1; tentative D call: TRBD1 (5 bases). The V end was cut by 0 bases, the J end by 7 bases, with 10 bases between. CDR3 length equals 15 residues. The V gene's germline CDR1 is MNHNS and CDR2 SASEGT. CDR3 sequence (DNA): TGTGCCAGCAGTGAAGCGCAGGGTACGAATTCACCCCTCCACTTT. It yields the protein CASSEAQGTNSPLHF.

The genes are TRBV28 and TRBJ1-6, with D uncertain. The CDR3 runs 14 residues. The V gene's germline CDR1 is MDHEN and CDR2 SYDVKM. Trimming stripped 5 bases from V and 6 bases from J, with 11 bases between. As DNA, the CDR3 is TGTGCCAGCAGTCCCCCCACGGGTAATTCACCCCTCCACTTT. Its protein product is CASSPPTGNSPLHF.

The rearrangement links TRBV7-9 to TRBJ2-7; TRBD1 might be the D (5 bases). V dropped 6 bases and J dropped 2 bases, with 20 bases sitting between them. Per the germline V gene, CDR1 is SEHNR and CDR2 is FQNEAQ (reference sequence). The CDR3 sequence is 16 residues long. CDR3 DNA sequence: TGTGCCAGCAGTCCCGCCCAGGGTTCGATCACCTACGAGCAGTACTTC. This encodes CASSPAQGSITYEQYF. Variable domain in full (rest from reference TRBV7-9 and TRBJ2-7): DTGVSQNPRHKITKRGQNVTFRCDPISEHNRLYWYRQTLGQGPEFLTYFQNEAQLEKSRLLSDRFSAERPKGSFSTLEIQRTEQGDSAMYLCASSPAQGSITYEQYFGPGTRLTVT.

This chain joins TRBV5-1 and TRBJ1-2, with 10 bases fitting TRBD1. The V segment lost 1 base and the J segment 8 bases; nucleotides outside the gene matches: 5. This CDR3 has 14 amino acids. CDR1 is SGHRS and CDR2 is YFSETQ in the germline V gene. The CDR3 coding sequence is TGCGCCAGCAGCTTGTCGGGACAGGGGTTGGGCTACACCTTC. This gives the protein CASSLSGQGLGYTF.

In its sample, this clone was seen a few times. The rearrangement uses TRBV9 and TRBJ1-4; weak D call: TRBD1 (6 bases). V gave up 0 bases and J gave up 4 bases, with 13 bases separating them. The germline CDR1 and CDR2 sequences are SGDLS and YYNGEE. This CDR3 contains 16 residues. CDR3 DNA: TGTGCCAGCAGCGTAGGTTTGTCACAGGGTAATGAAAAACTGTTTTTT. Its translation is CASSVGLSQGNEKLFF.

The rearrangement links TRBV6-5 to TRBJ1-2; 7 bases match TRBD1. Per germline, CDR1 MNHEY and CDR2 SVGAGI. The CDR3 totals 14 residues. V dropped 6 bases and J dropped 4; count of bases not matched to a gene: 8. CDR3 DNA sequence: TGTGCCAGCAGCTTTCGACAGGGCAGCTATGGCTACACCTTC. It is translated as CASSFRQGSYGYTF.

The V gene is TRBV2, the J gene TRBJ1-1; D is perhaps TRBD1 (5 bases). CDR1 SNHLY and CDR2 FYNNEI come from the germline V gene. Trimming left V 8 bases short and J 7 bases short, with 17 bases between. The CDR3 totals 13 residues. The CDR3: CASLKTAPGEAFF. CDR3 nucleotides: TGTGCCAGCCTAAAGACAGCCCCAGGTGAAGCTTTCTTT. The full variable domain, with the rest looked up from reference TRBV2 and TRBJ1-1, is EPEVTQTPSHQVTQMGQEVILRCVPISNHLYFYWYRQILGQKVEFLVSFYNNEISEKSEIFDDQFSVERPDGSNFTLKIRSTKLEDSAMYFCASLKTAPGEAFFGQGTRLTVV.

This chain connects TRBV28 to TRBJ2-6; no firm D call. Germline V gene sequence: CDR1 MDHEN, CDR2 SYDVKM. This CDR3 contains 13 residues. Trimming removed 5 bases from V and 0 bases from J, with 2 bases in between. DNA for the CDR3: TGTGCCAGCAGTCGCTCTGGGGCCAACGTCCTGACTTTC. The encoded protein is CASSRSGANVLTF.

The chain joins TRBV18 to TRBJ2-7, with 7 nucleotides matching TRBD2. The CDR3 has 12 amino acids. Germline lookup yields CDR1 KGHSH and CDR2 LQKENI. The V gene end was trimmed by 6 bases and the J gene end by 5 bases; junction bases not matched to a gene: 4. CDR3 in amino acids: CASSMAGDEQYF. As DNA, the CDR3 is TGTGCCAGCTCGATGGCGGGGGACGAGCAGTACTTC. Together with reference TRBV18 and TRBJ2-7, the CDR3 gives the full variable domain: NAGVMQNPRHLVRRRGQEARLRCSPMKGHSHVYWYRQLPEEGLKFMVYLQKENIIDESGMPKERFSAEFPKEGPSILRIQQVVRGDSAAYFCASSMAGDEQYFGPGTRLTVT.